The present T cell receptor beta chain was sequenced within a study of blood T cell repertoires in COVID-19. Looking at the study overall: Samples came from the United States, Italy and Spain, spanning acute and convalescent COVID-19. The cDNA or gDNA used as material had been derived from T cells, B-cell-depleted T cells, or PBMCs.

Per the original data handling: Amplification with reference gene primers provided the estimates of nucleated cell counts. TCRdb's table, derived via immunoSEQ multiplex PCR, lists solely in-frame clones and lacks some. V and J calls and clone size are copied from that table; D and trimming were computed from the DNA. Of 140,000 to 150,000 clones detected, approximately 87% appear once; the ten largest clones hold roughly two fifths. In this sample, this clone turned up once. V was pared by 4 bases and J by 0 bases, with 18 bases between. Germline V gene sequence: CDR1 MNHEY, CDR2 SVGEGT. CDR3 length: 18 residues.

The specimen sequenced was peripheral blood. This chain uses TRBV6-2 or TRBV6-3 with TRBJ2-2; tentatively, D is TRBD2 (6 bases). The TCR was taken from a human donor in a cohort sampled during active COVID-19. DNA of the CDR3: TGTGCCAGCAGTTCCGGGGTTAGGAGGGCAGCGAACACCGGGGAGCTGTTTTTT. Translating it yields CASSSGVRRAANTGELFF.